The 20 T cell receptor beta chains reported below all come from one sample, sequenced in a study of T cell repertoires in cytomegalovirus infection. Their recognized antigens are unknown. One entry per CDR3 protein results from TCRdb running MiXCR on the reads. This repertoire shows tens of thousands of distinct CDR3 sequences, more than 20% found once; its top ten account for roughly 50%. This specimen was CD8+ T cells from cultured PBMCs, taken from culture after CMV antigen stimulation. These receptors came from a human donor in good health (CMV status not recorded). Some clones in this sample may be carry-over from other donors' samples.

The gene calls are TRBV2 and TRBJ1-5; no reliable D call. CDR1 is SNHLY and CDR2 is FYNNEI in the germline V gene. Trimming stripped 5 bases from V and 5 bases from J, with 13 bases between. The CDR3 extends over 14 amino acids. DNA of the CDR3: TGTGCCAGCAGTAAACATGGAGAGTATCAGCCCCAGCATTTT. Its protein product is CASSKHGEYQPQHF.

The chain couples TRBV24-1 to TRBJ2-1, with TRBD1 identical over 9 bases. The CDR3 has 15 residues. From germline, CDR1 is KGHDR and CDR2 SFDVKD. Trimming removed 0 bases from V and 9 bases from J; junction bases left unmatched: 5. In nucleotides, the CDR3 is TGTGCCACCAGTGATTTGGGACAGGGGCCTCGTGAGCAGTTCTTC. This gives the protein CATSDLGQGPREQFF.

The sample holds many counts of this clonotype. V is TRBV7-8 and J is TRBJ2-6, with unresolved D. V was trimmed by 5 bases and J by 0 bases, leaving 23 bases between them. The CDR3 consists of 20 residues. Germline assignment: CDR1 SGHVS and CDR2 FQNEAQ. The CDR3 loop is CASSPLELLRSSSGANVLTF. DNA of the CDR3: TGTGCCAGCAGCCCCCTCGAGTTGTTGCGTTCCAGCTCTGGGGCCAACGTCCTGACTTTC.

This clonotype was found a few times. This chain links TRBV5-1 with TRBJ1-6; no clear D gene. Trimming shortened V by 5 bases and J by 3 bases, and 12 bases separated the two germline ends. In germline, CDR1 is SGHRS, CDR2 YFSETQ. The CDR3 length is 15 residues. In DNA form, the CDR3 reads TGCGCCAGCAGTCAGAGGACGGACTATAATTCACCCCTCCACTTT. This sequence encodes CASSQRTDYNSPLHF. Full variable domain (remainder filled in from reference TRBV5-1 and TRBJ1-6): KAGVTQTPRYLIKTRGQQVTLSCSPISGHRSVSWYQQTPGQGLQFLFEYFSETQRNKGNFPGRFSGRQFSNSRSEMNVSTLELGDSALYLCASSQRTDYNSPLHFGNGTRLTVT.

The table lists this clonotype with many counts. V gene TRBV7-8 combines with J gene TRBJ2-7, with 10 bases fitting TRBD1. CDR1 SGHVS and CDR2 FQNEAQ come from the germline V gene. V lost 4 bases and J lost 3; bases outside the gene matches: 6. This CDR3 spans 15 amino acids. In DNA, the CDR3 is TGTGCCAGCAGCTCCCCCGGGACAGGGGACTACGAGCAGTACTTC. It is translated as CASSSPGTGDYEQYF.

The chain combines TRBV24-1 with TRBJ2-1, with a weak D call TRBD2 (5 bases). Trimming removed 3 bases at V and 3 bases at J, with 14 bases between. The germline V gene has CDR1 KGHDR and CDR2 SFDVKD. This CDR3 comprises 16 residues. CDR3: CATSDPPIGGYNEQFF. The CDR3 DNA follows: TGTGCCACCAGTGATCCCCCCATAGGAGGCTACAATGAGCAGTTCTTC.

This clonotype occurred many times. The J gene is TRBJ2-1, the V gene TRBV29-1; TRBD2 might be the D (5 bases). The V and J ends lost 6 bases and 12 bases respectively, with 15 bases between them. The V gene's germline CDR1 is SQVTM and CDR2 ANQGSEA. The CDR3 runs to 11 residues. The CDR3 here is CSVDTNRGQFF. CDR3 bases: TGCAGCGTGGATACCAACCGGGGGCAGTTCTTC.

This clonotype was observed many times. CDR3 sequence reads: CASSYTDQPQHF. The CDR3 region has the DNA TGTGCCAGCAGTTACACCGATCAGCCCCAGCATTTT. J is TRBJ1-5 and V is TRBV12-3 or TRBV12-4; no firm D call. This CDR3 comprises 12 residues. V was trimmed by 4 bases and J by 5 bases, leaving 6 bases between them.

Many counts were recorded for this clonotype. The chain combines TRBV12-3 or TRBV12-4 with TRBJ2-7; 9 bases agree with TRBD2. After removal of 6 bases from V and 0 bases from J, the junction contained 9 bases not matched to a gene. There are 16 residues in the CDR3. This chain's CDR3 is CASSDPGTSLSYEQYF. Written as DNA, the CDR3 is TGTGCCAGCAGCGACCCCGGGACTAGCCTCTCCTACGAGCAGTACTTC.

This clonotype was found many times. The chain is built from TRBV28 and TRBJ2-5; unclear D gene. The germline V gene has CDR1 MDHEN and CDR2 SYDVKM. The CDR3 spans 14 residues. V lost 2 bases and J lost 1, with 8 bases in between. CDR3 sequence (DNA): TGTGCCAGCAGTTTAACTGGCAGCCAAGAGACCCAGTACTTC. It encodes CASSLTGSQETQYF.

The V gene is TRBV15, the J gene TRBJ1-2; D is perhaps TRBD1 (5 bases). The V and J ends lost 5 bases and 5 bases respectively, with 18 bases between them. Germline loops: CDR1 LNHNV, CDR2 YYDKDF (reference sequence). The CDR3 runs 15 residues. CDR3 residues: CATSDPRMGGYGYTF. The CDR3 DNA reads as TGTGCCACCAGCGACCCCCGGATGGGGGGGTATGGCTACACCTTC.

This clonotype has ten or more counts. The chain carries TRBV7-2 and TRBJ2-7; maybe TRBD1 (6 bases). Germline CDR1 reads SGHTA; CDR2 reads FQGNSA. The ends were cut back, 5 bases at V and 4 bases at J, with 15 bases in the middle. This CDR3 region has 14 residues. The DNA of the CDR3 is TGTGCCAGCAGCCAGAACAGGGTCACATACGAGCAGTACTTC. This gives the protein CASSQNRVTYEQYF.

This chain links TRBV9 with TRBJ2-7, with a weak D call TRBD1 (6 bases). The germline V and J ends were trimmed by 0 bases and 2 bases, with 12 bases remaining between them. CDR1 and CDR2 from the germline V gene are SGDLS and YYNGEE. The CDR3 runs to 15 residues. CDR3 nucleotide sequence: TGTGCCAGCAGCGTAGGACAGGTCGGGACCTACGAGCAGTACTTC. Translation: CASSVGQVGTYEQYF.

This clonotype was observed once. The V call is TRBV12-3 or TRBV12-4, the J call TRBJ2-2; TRBD2 is a possible D gene (6 bases). V lost 11 bases and J 0 bases, leaving 13 bases between the germline ends. The CDR3 has 14 amino acids. The CDR3 loop reads CAYAGLANTGELFF. CDR3 DNA sequence: TGTGCCTACGCGGGGCTCGCGAACACCGGGGAGCTGTTTTTT.

The chain couples TRBV28 to TRBJ2-7; no definite D call. Germline V lookup: CDR1 MDHEN, CDR2 SYDVKM. This CDR3 is built from 12 residues. Between the trimmed V and J ends, which lost 6 bases and 2 bases, there was a span of 8 bases. This CDR3 is CASSYHPYEQYF. CDR3 bases: TGTGCCAGCAGCTACCATCCCTACGAGCAGTACTTC.

This clonotype turned up a few times. The gene calls are TRBV7-3 and TRBJ2-7; D is ambiguous. Trimming pared 1 base from V and 9 bases from J, leaving 19 bases between. The germline gives CDR1 SGHTA, CDR2 FQGTGA. This CDR3 is built from 15 residues. In DNA form, the CDR3 reads TGTGCCAGCAGCTTAAGTCCTGGTGATACCTGGGGGCAGTACTTC. The encoded protein is CASSLSPGDTWGQYF.

This clonotype appeared a few times. The chain is built from TRBV14 and TRBJ2-2; 7 bases line up with TRBD1. Germline V lookup: CDR1 SGHDN, CDR2 FVKESK. Trimming at V came to 3 bases and at J to 9 bases, leaving 10 bases not matched to a gene. The CDR3 has 15 amino acids. The CDR3 region has the DNA TGTGCCAGCAGCCAGGAGACAGGGCTTAGTTGGGAGCTGTTTTTT. This sequence encodes CASSQETGLSWELFF. Looking up the rest from reference TRBV14 and TRBJ2-2 gives the full variable domain: EAGVTQFPSHSVIEKGQTVTLRCDPISGHDNLYWYRRVMGKEIKFLLHFVKESKQDESGMPNNRFLAERTGGTYSTLKVQPAELEDSGVYFCASSQETGLSWELFFGEGSRLTVL.

In nucleotides, the CDR3 is TGCAGTGCTAGGGGTCAGGGGAGTGACACTGAAGCTTTCTTT. It is translated as CSARGQGSDTEAFF. The chain links TRBV20-1 to TRBJ1-1; TRBD1 is a possible D gene (6 bases). With 3 bases removed from V and 3 bases from J, the gap between germline ends came to 14 bases. Germline assignment: CDR1 DFQATT and CDR2 SNEGSKA (reference sequence). The CDR3 sequence is 14 residues long.

This clonotype was counted many times. The CDR3 nucleotides are TGTGCCAGCAGCTCACTCCCGTCAGGGGCCCTCAAAGCTAACTATGGCTACACCTTC. This codes for CASSSLPSGALKANYGYTF. The chain is built from TRBV6-5 and TRBJ1-2, with D possibly being TRBD1 (6 bases). CDR3 size: 19 residues. The ends were cut back, 6 bases at V and 0 bases at J, with 26 bases in the middle. CDR1 is MNHEY, CDR2 SVGAGI, per germline.

The table lists this clonotype with a few counts. This rearrangement joins TRBV27 to TRBJ2-5; D gene uncertain. Deletions cut 2 bases from V and 3 bases from J, with 10 bases between. The germline CDR1 and CDR2 sequences are MNHEY and SMNVEV (reference sequence). The CDR3 consists of 14 residues. CDR3: CASSLIDGKETQYF. The DNA of the CDR3 is TGTGCCAGCAGTTTAATTGACGGAAAAGAGACCCAGTACTTC.